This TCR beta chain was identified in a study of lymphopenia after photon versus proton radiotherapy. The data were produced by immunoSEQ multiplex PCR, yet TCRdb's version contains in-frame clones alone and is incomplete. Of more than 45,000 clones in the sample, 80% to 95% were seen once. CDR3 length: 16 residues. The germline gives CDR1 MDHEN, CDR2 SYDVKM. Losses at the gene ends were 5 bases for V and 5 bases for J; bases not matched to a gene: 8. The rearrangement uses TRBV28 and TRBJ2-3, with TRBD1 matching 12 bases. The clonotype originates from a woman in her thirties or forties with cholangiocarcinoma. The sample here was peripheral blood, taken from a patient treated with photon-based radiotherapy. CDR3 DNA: TGTGCCAGCAGTCAGGGGGGACAGGGGGCGAGAGATACGCAGTATTTT. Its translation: CASSQGGQGARDTQYF.